Below, 18 T cell receptor beta chains from the same sample are listed, as sequenced in a study of blood T cell repertoires in COVID-19. Sequenced by immunoSEQ multiplex PCR; TCRdb stores in-frame clones only, minus some. Of almost 55,000 clones listed, roughly 84% are singletons. The sample taken for sequencing was peripheral blood. These receptors originate from a man aged 50-59 years with acute or convalescent COVID-19.

Only one count was recorded for this clone. The V and J genes are TRBV6-1 and TRBJ1-5; tentatively, D is TRBD1 (6 bases). Trimming took off 1 base at V and 5 bases at J, with 15 bases between the two ends. Germline CDR1 MNHNS, CDR2 SASEGT. CDR3 size: 16 residues. Here the CDR3 DNA reads TGTGCCAGCAGTGAAGATACAGGGAGATTATATCAGCCCCAGCATTTT. It translates to CASSEDTGRLYQPQHF.

The rearrangement uses TRBV5-4 and TRBJ2-1; D might be TRBD1 (6 bases). The germline V gene encodes CDR1 SGHNT and CDR2 YYREEE (reference sequence). The CDR3 extends over 15 amino acids. The V and J ends lost 5 bases and 1 base respectively, with 13 bases between them. Here the CDR3 DNA reads TGTGCCAGCAGGTGGGATACAGGGTCCTACAATGAGCAGTTCTTC. Translating it yields CASRWDTGSYNEQFF.

CDR3 loop: CASNWGVTGTYEQYF. Here the CDR3 DNA reads TGCGCCAGCAACTGGGGCGTGACTGGGACCTACGAGCAGTACTTC. The rearrangement uses TRBV4-1 and TRBJ2-7; a weak D match, TRBD1 (5 bases). V was cut by 7 bases and J by 2 bases, with 18 bases left in between. This CDR3 region has 15 residues. Per the germline V gene, CDR1 is MGHRA and CDR2 is YSYEKL.

The V gene is TRBV27, the J gene TRBJ1-2; D perhaps matches TRBD1 (6 bases). Germline lookup yields CDR1 MNHEY and CDR2 SMNVEV (reference sequence). Trimming cost V 7 bases and J 7 bases, with 19 bases left between them. The length of the CDR3 is 14 residues. Here the CDR3 reads CASNLSGGRGGYTF. The CDR3 DNA follows: TGTGCCAGCAACCTGAGCGGGGGCAGGGGTGGCTACACCTTC.

This chain joins TRBV5-1 and TRBJ1-4; 8 bases map to TRBD1. V was pared by 1 base and J by 0 bases, with 5 bases of the junction left unmatched. The germline gives CDR1 SGHRS, CDR2 YFSETQ. This CDR3 is built from 17 residues. Here the CDR3 DNA reads TGCGCCAGCAGCTTGTCGGACAGGGTTGCAACTAATGAAAAACTGTTTTTT. This gives the protein CASSLSDRVATNEKLFF.

This clone appeared once. CDR3 coding DNA: TGTGCCAGCAGTTTATCCGGAGGGTTCGATGAAAAACTGTTTTTT. Protein product: CASSLSGGFDEKLFF. This sequence joins TRBV28 and TRBJ1-4; D gene uncertain. The CDR3 runs 15 residues. The germline V gene has CDR1 MDHEN and CDR2 SYDVKM. Between the trimmed V and J ends, which lost 1 base and 6 bases, there was a span of 12 bases.

As concerns this clone: At one end, the junction sequence differs from germline, possibly due to a read error. The J gene is TRBJ1-4, the V gene TRBV5-1; possibly TRBD1 for D (6 bases). The germline gives CDR1 SGHRS, CDR2 YFSETQ. The CDR3 consists of 18 residues. The CDR3 DNA follows: TGCGCCAGCAGCTCGAGGGGCGCGTGGCGGGGGGCTAACGAAAAACTGTTTTTT. Residues: CASSSRGAWRGANEKLFF.

V usage is TRBV15 and J usage is TRBJ2-2; 10 bases align to TRBD2. J lost 4 bases, V lost 0 bases, and 14 bases had no gene match. The CDR3 runs to 20 residues. CDR1 and CDR2 (germline): LNHNV, YYDKDF (reference sequence). CDR3 nucleotide sequence: TGTGCCACCAGCAGAGATCGGGCTAGCGGGGGCACTTGGGGCACCGGGGAGCTGTTTTTT. Translation: CATSRDRASGGTWGTGELFF.

The chain joins TRBV6-1 to TRBJ2-7; D is perhaps TRBD2 (5 bases). The V gene's germline CDR1 is MNHNS and CDR2 SASEGT. V lost 3 bases and J lost 3, with 15 bases in between. The CDR3 totals 15 residues. The CDR3 sequence is CASSDRPSGIYEQYF. As DNA, the CDR3 is TGTGCCAGCAGTGATCGTCCATCCGGGATCTACGAGCAGTACTTC.

The chain has TRBV3-1 (or the pseudogene TRBV3-2) and TRBJ2-1; TRBD1 matches 9 bases. Germline CDR1 and CDR2: LGHDT and YNNKEL (reference sequence). Losses at the gene ends were 4 bases for V and 2 bases for J; bases not matched to a gene: 3. The CDR3 has 15 amino acids. The CDR3 bases are TGTGCCAGCAGCCCGGGACAGGGCCCCTACAATGAGCAGTTCTTC. This encodes CASSPGQGPYNEQFF.

This chain connects TRBV19 to TRBJ2-2; D remains ambiguous. This CDR3 has 16 amino acids. V was trimmed by 7 bases and J by 0 bases, leaving 15 bases between them. The V gene's germline CDR1 is LNHDA and CDR2 SQIVND (reference sequence). The CDR3 sequence: CASNTYERTNTGELFF. In DNA, the CDR3 is TGTGCCAGTAACACCTACGAGCGAACGAACACCGGGGAGCTGTTTTTT.

V gene TRBV30 combines with J gene TRBJ2-3; possible D gene TRBD2, 6 bases. Germline CDR1 GTSNPN, CDR2 SVGIG (reference sequence). V lost 0 bases and J lost 4, with 17 bases in between. CDR3 length: 16 amino acids. In DNA, the CDR3 is TGTGCCTGGAGTGTATTGGGTGGAGGGTTGGCAGATACGCAGTATTTT. Translating gives CAWSVLGGGLADTQYF. The full variable domain, completed using reference TRBV30 and TRBJ2-3, is SQTIHQWPATLVQPVGSPLSLECTVEGTSNPNLYWYRQAAGRGLQLLFYSVGIGQISSEVPQNLSASRPQDRQFILSSKKLLLSDSGFYLCAWSVLGGGLADTQYFGPGTRLTVL.

The chain uses TRBV7-9 and TRBJ2-3, with TRBD2 identical over 7 bases. Germline CDR1 and CDR2: SEHNR and FQNEAQ (reference sequence). J lost 3 bases, V lost 1 base, and 4 bases had no gene match. The CDR3 runs to 15 residues. The CDR3 here is CASSLGGGRTDTQYF. The CDR3 DNA sequence: TGTGCCAGCAGCTTAGGTGGCGGGAGAACAGATACGCAGTATTTT.

J is TRBJ2-7 and V is TRBV5-1; the match to TRBD1 covers 8 bases. The CDR3 has 14 residues. The V and J ends lost 3 bases and 0 bases, in that order; junction bases with no gene match: 2. Germline V gene lookup returns CDR1 SGHRS and CDR2 YFSETQ. In DNA, the CDR3 is TGCGCCAGCAGCTGGACAGGGAGCTCCTACGAGCAGTACTTC. Translation gives CASSWTGSSYEQYF.

The chain combines TRBV2 with TRBJ2-7; 10 nucleotides agree with TRBD2. The CDR3 runs 14 residues. The J segment lost 4 bases and the V segment lost 10 bases, leaving 10 bases of the junction unmatched. Germline V gene sequence: CDR1 SNHLY, CDR2 FYNNEI. In nucleotides, the CDR3 is TGTGCCAACTCTCTTGGACTAGCGGATTACGAGCAGTACTTC. As protein: CANSLGLADYEQYF.

The chain has TRBV12-5 and TRBJ2-5; 8 bases map to TRBD2. CDR3 size: 15 residues. The V gene end was trimmed by 1 base and the J gene end by 4 bases; junction bases not matched to a gene: 5. Looked up from germline, CDR1 is LGHNT and CDR2 is FRNRAP. CDR3 nucleotides: TGTGCTAGTGGTTTGGGTAGCGGGGAGGGAGAGACCCAGTACTTC. It is translated as CASGLGSGEGETQYF.

This clone was detected once. The CDR3 spells CASSPKGGYEQYF. CDR3 bases: TGTGCCAGCAGCCCCAAAGGGGGCTACGAGCAGTACTTC. The rearrangement links TRBV11-3 to TRBJ2-7; possibly TRBD1 for D (6 bases). The CDR3 totals 13 residues. V dropped 5 bases and J dropped 3 bases, with 11 bases sitting between them. Germline V gives CDR1 SGHNT, CDR2 YENEEA.

The chain joins TRBV19 to TRBJ2-5, with a possible D match to TRBD2 (6 bases). Germline V CDR1 and CDR2: LNHDA, SQIVND (reference sequence). V was trimmed by 3 bases and J by 5 bases, leaving 10 bases between them. This CDR3 has 13 residues. The chain's CDR3 is CASSMRGLETQYF. The CDR3 DNA sequence: TGTGCCAGTAGTATGCGGGGCCTGGAGACCCAGTACTTC.